These 15 T cell receptor beta chains share one sample of origin, sequenced in a study of CD8+ T cells in alopecia areata. Extracted RNA was reverse transcribed, and the resulting cDNA served as sequencing template. Sequenced by immunoSEQ multiplex PCR; TCRdb stores in-frame clones only, minus some. Here the sample spans about 250,000 clones, 60% being singletons. Treatment denoted: oral pan-JAK inhibitor, 5-10 mg twice daily. The sample consisted of CD4+ T cells sorted from blood, taken at approximately week 52, from a patient treated with tofacitinib. Receptors originate from a human donor with alopecia areata.

The V gene is TRBV30, the J gene TRBJ2-1; tentatively, D is TRBD2 (5 bases). The CDR3 length is 11 residues. Deletions cut 5 bases from V and 5 bases from J, with 7 bases between. CDR1 is GTSNPN, CDR2 SVGIG, per germline (reference sequence). CDR3 sequence (DNA): TGTGCCTGGGCCGGGAACAATGAGCAGTTCTTC. Translation gives CAWAGNNEQFF.

This clone was counted between two and nine times. This chain links TRBV28 with TRBJ1-6; D not certain. In germline, CDR1 is MDHEN, CDR2 SYDVKM. This CDR3 has 14 amino acids. Trimming stripped 2 bases from V and 9 bases from J, with 11 bases between. DNA for the CDR3: TGTGCCAGCAGTTTAGTCGGCTCTATTTCACCCCTCCACTTT. This codes for CASSLVGSISPLHF.

The chain has TRBV9 and TRBJ1-3; the D is unclear. Trimming removed 4 bases from V and 0 bases from J, with 8 bases in between. The CDR3 spans 14 residues. Germline CDR1 and CDR2: SGDLS and YYNGEE. This CDR3 reads CASSLVASGNTIYF. CDR3 sequence (DNA): TGTGCCAGCAGCCTCGTAGCCTCTGGAAACACCATATATTTT.

CDR3: CAWTSSGEKLFF. For the CDR3, the DNA is TGTGCCTGGACCTCCAGCGGGGAAAAACTGTTTTTT. This chain joins TRBV30 and TRBJ1-4; D is ambiguous. V lost 4 bases and J lost 8, with 11 bases in between. The CDR3 consists of 12 residues. Germline CDR1 is GTSNPN and CDR2 is SVGIG (reference sequence).

This rearrangement joins TRBV19 to TRBJ1-5, with 7 bases identical to TRBD1. The CDR3 is 15 amino acids. Germline V gene data show CDR1 as LNHDA and CDR2 as SQIVND (reference sequence). V trimming: 6 bases; J trimming: 6 bases; junction bases outside the gene matches: 11. CDR3 region: CASSRGQGVVQPQHF. CDR3 coding DNA: TGTGCCAGTAGCCGGGGGCAGGGGGTTGTTCAGCCCCAGCATTTT.

The chain recombines TRBV29-1 with TRBJ1-1; 7 bases map to TRBD1. CDR1 is SQVTM, CDR2 ANQGSEA, per germline. V lost 4 bases to trimming and J lost 4 bases; unmatched junction nucleotides: 9. This CDR3 is 14 amino acids long. The CDR3 is CSVVGGRGTTEAFF. The CDR3 DNA reads as TGCAGCGTTGTGGGGGGCAGGGGGACCACTGAAGCTTTCTTT.

Note on this clone: Within the sample, other DNA sequences also encode this same CDR3. This rearrangement joins TRBV19 to TRBJ1-1, with D unclear. The ends were cut back, 2 bases at V and 1 base at J, with 5 bases in the middle. Germline assignment: CDR1 LNHDA and CDR2 SQIVND (reference sequence). This CDR3 spans 13 amino acids. The CDR3 protein is CASSIRTNTEAFF. CDR3 DNA: TGTGCCAGTAGTATAAGAACGAACACTGAAGCTTTCTTT.

A single count supports this clone. The rearrangement joins TRBV5-1 to TRBJ2-1; the D is unclear. Per germline, CDR1 SGHRS and CDR2 YFSETQ. This CDR3 has 15 amino acids. The V end lost 0 bases, the J end lost 0 bases, and 7 bases lay between the germline ends. The CDR3, as DNA: TGCGCCAGCAGCTTGGATTCTAGCTCCTACAATGAGCAGTTCTTC. It yields the protein CASSLDSSSYNEQFF.

The rearrangement links TRBV9 to TRBJ2-5; D gene ambiguous. This CDR3 is 13 amino acids long. Germline loops: CDR1 SGDLS, CDR2 YYNGEE. Trimming shortened V by 7 bases and J by 2 bases, and 12 bases separated the two germline ends. The CDR3 DNA reads TGTGCCAGCGGCCCTCCGGGTCAAGAGACCCAGTACTTC. Its protein is CASGPPGQETQYF.

The rearrangement uses TRBV9 and TRBJ1-5; unclear D gene. The CDR3 is 13 amino acids. Germline CDR1 reads SGDLS; CDR2 reads YYNGEE. The germline V and J ends were trimmed by 0 bases and 6 bases, with 7 bases remaining between them. The CDR3 loop is CASSVDVGQPQHF. The CDR3 region has the DNA TGTGCCAGCAGCGTAGATGTGGGTCAGCCCCAGCATTTT.

With regard to this clone: The junction departs from germline at one end; a sequencing error may be responsible. This specimen includes other DNA sequences encoding the same CDR3. This rearrangement joins TRBV5-1 to TRBJ2-1; 8 bases agree with TRBD2. The CDR3 has 16 residues. In germline, CDR1 is SGHRS, CDR2 YFSETQ. Here the CDR3 reads CASSLGAGASYNEQFF. CDR3 DNA sequence: TGTGCCAGCAGCTTGGGAGCGGGGGCGTCCTACAATGAGCAGTTCTTC.

This chain connects TRBV30 to TRBJ2-5; D is undetermined. The V gene lost 1 base and the J gene lost 5 bases, with 17 bases spanning the gap. Per germline, CDR1 GTSNPN and CDR2 SVGIG (reference sequence). This CDR3 contains 15 residues. CDR3 sequence (DNA): TGTGCCTGGAGTGCCTCCCCGACACCCAGGGAGACCCAGTACTTC. It encodes CAWSASPTPRETQYF.

This sequence joins TRBV19 and TRBJ1-5; D possibly corresponds to TRBD1 (6 bases). CDR1 and CDR2 from the germline V gene are LNHDA and SQIVND (reference sequence). The CDR3 sequence is 14 residues long. The V end lost 5 bases, the J end lost 5 bases, and 13 bases lay between the germline ends. The DNA for the CDR3 is TGTGCCAGTAGTCCCAGGGGACCCTATCAGCCCCAGCATTTT. It is translated as CASSPRGPYQPQHF.

The V gene is TRBV29-1, the J gene TRBJ2-7; D possibly corresponds to TRBD1 (6 bases). This CDR3 contains 13 residues. Germline CDR1 SQVTM, CDR2 ANQGSEA. V was pared by 2 bases and J by 2 bases, with 10 bases between. CDR3: CSVEKGDPYEQYF. CDR3 DNA sequence: TGCAGCGTTGAAAAGGGGGATCCCTACGAGCAGTACTTC.

This clone was counted a few times. This chain joins TRBV30 and TRBJ1-5, with a weak D call TRBD1 (5 bases). The germline V gene encodes CDR1 GTSNPN and CDR2 SVGIG (reference sequence). CDR3 size: 15 residues. Between the trimmed V and J ends, which lost 4 bases and 3 bases, there was a span of 16 bases. The CDR3 is CAWTMEGQANQPQHF. The CDR3 DNA reads as TGTGCCTGGACCATGGAGGGGCAGGCCAATCAGCCCCAGCATTTT.